This T cell receptor beta chain appears in the sequencing data of a study of blood T cell repertoires in COVID-19. Sequencing used immunoSEQ multiplex PCR; TCRdb keeps in-frame clones, though not all of them. The sample has approximately 150,000 clones, 75% to 90% seen once; the top ten hold about 4.1%. The CDR3 spans 13 residues. The junction had 3 bases not matched to a gene; V was cut back by 5 bases and J by 2 bases. The germline CDR1 and CDR2 sequences are KGHSH and LQKENI. The sequencing sample was made of peripheral blood. The V call is TRBV18, the J call TRBJ2-7; 7 bases match TRBD1. The TCR was taken from a woman aged 55-69 years with active or convalescent COVID-19. The CDR3 is CASSGTVTYEQYF. The DNA of the CDR3 is TGTGCCAGCTCAGGGACAGTGACCTACGAGCAGTACTTC. Full variable domain (missing parts from reference TRBV18 and TRBJ2-7): NAGVMQNPRHLVRRRGQEARLRCSPMKGHSHVYWYRQLPEEGLKFMVYLQKENIIDESGMPKERFSAEFPKEGPSILRIQQVVRGDSAAYFCASSGTVTYEQYFGPGTRLTVT.